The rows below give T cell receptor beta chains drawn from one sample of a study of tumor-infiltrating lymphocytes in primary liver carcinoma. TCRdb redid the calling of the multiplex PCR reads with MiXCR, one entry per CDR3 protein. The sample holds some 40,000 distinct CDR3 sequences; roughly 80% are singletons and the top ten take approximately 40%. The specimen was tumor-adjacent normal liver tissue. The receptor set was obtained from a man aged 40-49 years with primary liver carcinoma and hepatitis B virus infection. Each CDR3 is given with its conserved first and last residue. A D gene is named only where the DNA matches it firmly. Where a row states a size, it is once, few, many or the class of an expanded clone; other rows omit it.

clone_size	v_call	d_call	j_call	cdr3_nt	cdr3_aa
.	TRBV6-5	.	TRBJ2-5	TGTGCCAGCAGCCGCATTGGAAGAGAGACCCAGTACTTC	CASSRIGRETQYF
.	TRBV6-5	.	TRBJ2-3	TGTGCCAGCAACGCAGGACTGGTGGGAACAGATGCGCAGTATTTT	CASNAGLVGTDAQYF
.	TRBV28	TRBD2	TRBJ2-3	TGTGCCAGCAGTTTACTAGCGGGAGAAACAGATACGCAGTATTTT	CASSLLAGETDTQYF
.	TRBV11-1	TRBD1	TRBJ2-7	TGCGTCAGCAGGGGGAAGCGATCTTACGAGTTGTACTTC	CVSRGKRSYELYF
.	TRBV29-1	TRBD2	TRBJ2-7	TGCAGCGCGCGGACTAGCGGGAGCTCAAGAGACTACGAGCAGTACTTT	CSARTSGSSRDYEQYF
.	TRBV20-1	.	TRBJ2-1	TGCAGTGCTAGCGCGATGACTGGACGCGGTGAGCAGTTCTTC	CSASAMTGRGEQFF
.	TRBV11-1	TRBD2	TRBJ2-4	TGTGCCAGCAGCTTTCCCGGGACTAGCGGGGCCAAAGACATTAAGTACTTC	CASSFPGTSGAKDIKYF
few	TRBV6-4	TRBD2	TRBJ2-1	TGTGCCAGCAGCCTAAAAAGGGCTAGCGGGAACAATGAGCAGTTCTTC	CASSLKRASGNNEQFF
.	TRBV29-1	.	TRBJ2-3	TGCAGCGTCAGCGAAGGACAAACCGGTCAGCACCAGTATTTT	CSVSEGQTGQHQYF
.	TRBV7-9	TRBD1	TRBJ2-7	TGTGCCAGCAGCGTATGGGGACAGGAGGACGGCTACGAGCAGTACTTC	CASSVWGQEDGYEQYF
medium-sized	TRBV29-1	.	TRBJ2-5	TGCAGCGTTGAGGCAGATCGCCCAGAGACCCAGTACTTC	CSVEADRPETQYF
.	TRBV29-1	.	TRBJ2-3	TGCATTGGGGTGGGCAGAACAAACACAGATACGCAGTATTTT	CIGVGRTNTDTQYF
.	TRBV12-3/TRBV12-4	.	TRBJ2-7	TGTGCCAGAACTTTTTACGGGAGCGCCTACGAGCAGTACTTC	CARTFYGSAYEQYF
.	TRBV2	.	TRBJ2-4	TGTGCCAGCAGTGACGAGAAAAACATTCGGTGCTTC	CASSDEKNIRCF
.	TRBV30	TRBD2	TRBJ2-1	TGTGCCTGGAGTGTACCCCGAGCTAGCGGGGCCGGGCACAATGAGCAGTTCTTC	CAWSVPRASGAGHNEQFF
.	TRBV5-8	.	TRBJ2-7	TGTGCCAGCAGCTCGGTCCCGCGTATCGGAGGGGCCTACGAGCAGTACTTC	CASSSVPRIGGAYEQYF
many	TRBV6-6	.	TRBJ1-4	TGTGCCAGCCATCCCCAGGGGCTGTTTGAAAAACTGTTTTTT	CASHPQGLFEKLFF